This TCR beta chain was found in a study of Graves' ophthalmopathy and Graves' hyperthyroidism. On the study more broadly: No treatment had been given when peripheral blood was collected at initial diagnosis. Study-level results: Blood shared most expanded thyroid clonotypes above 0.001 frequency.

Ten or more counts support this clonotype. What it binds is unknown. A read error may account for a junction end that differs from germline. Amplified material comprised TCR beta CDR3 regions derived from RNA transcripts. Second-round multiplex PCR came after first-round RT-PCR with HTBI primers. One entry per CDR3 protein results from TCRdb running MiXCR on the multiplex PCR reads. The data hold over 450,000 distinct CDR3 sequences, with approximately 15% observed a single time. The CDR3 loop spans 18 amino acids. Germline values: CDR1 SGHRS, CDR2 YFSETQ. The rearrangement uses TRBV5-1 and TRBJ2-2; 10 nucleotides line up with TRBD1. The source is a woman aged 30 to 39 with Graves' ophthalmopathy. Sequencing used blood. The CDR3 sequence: CASSLYGTGVRNTGELFF. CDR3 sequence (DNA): TGCGCCAGCAGCTTGTATGGGACAGGGGTCCGAAACACCGGGGAGCTGTTCTTT.